These 15 T cell receptor beta chains were sequenced from one sample in a study of shared clonotypes between healthy human individuals. Sequenced by immunoSEQ multiplex PCR; TCRdb stores in-frame clones only, minus some. The table lists about 480,000 clones, approximately 79% of them singletons, with 9.5% to 15% in the top ten. Sequencing was carried out using PBMCs. All receptors derive from a woman aged 40-49 years in good health. Some clones in this sample may be carry-over from other donors' samples.

The chain is built from TRBV28 and TRBJ2-7, with D possibly matching TRBD1 (6 bases). There are 13 residues in the CDR3. Trimming took 2 bases from V and 7 from J, leaving 12 bases between them. Germline V gives CDR1 MDHEN, CDR2 SYDVKM. The CDR3 protein is CASSLHRAREQYF. DNA for the CDR3: TGTGCCAGCAGTTTACACAGGGCGAGGGAGCAGTACTTC.

V is TRBV14 and J is TRBJ2-1, with D perhaps TRBD2 (6 bases). This CDR3 is built from 14 residues. The germline V and J ends were trimmed by 4 bases and 8 bases, with 15 bases remaining between them. The germline gives CDR1 SGHDN, CDR2 FVKESK. The CDR3 region has the DNA TGTGCCAGCAGCCGCCGGGACTTTATTTATGAGCAGTTCTTC. Translating it yields CASSRRDFIYEQFF.

This clone has only a few counts. Other DNA sequences from this sample encode an identical CDR3 as well. The chain carries TRBV9 and TRBJ2-1, with a weak D call TRBD1 (6 bases). The CDR3 contains 13 residues. Looked up from germline, CDR1 is SGDLS and CDR2 is YYNGEE. The V end lost 2 bases, the J end lost 4 bases, and 7 bases lay between the germline ends. The CDR3 DNA reads as TGTGCCAGCAGCGTCGACAGGTACAATGAGCAGTTCTTC. Its protein is CASSVDRYNEQFF. Full variable domain (rest looked up from reference TRBV9 and TRBJ2-1): DSGVTQTPKHLITATGQRVTLRCSPRSGDLSVYWYQQSLDQGLQFLIQYYNGEERAKGNILERFSAQQFPDLHSELNLSSLELGDSALYFCASSVDRYNEQFFGPGTRLTVL.

This clone was seen a handful of times. V usage is TRBV18 and J usage is TRBJ2-7, with a weak D call TRBD1 (5 bases). The germline V gene has CDR1 KGHSH and CDR2 LQKENI. The CDR3 runs 15 residues. Trimming took off 1 base at V and 6 bases at J, with 16 bases between the two ends. The CDR3 nucleotides read TGTGCCAGCTCACCACGCGACAGCGCAAGTTCCGAGCAGTACTTC. Translation gives CASSPRDSASSEQYF.

The chain is built from TRBV28 and TRBJ1-2, with unresolved D. There are 12 residues in the CDR3. The ends were cut back, 8 bases at V and 1 base at J, with 8 bases in the middle. Per germline, CDR1 MDHEN and CDR2 SYDVKM. CDR3 loop: CASCGLNYGYTF. Written as DNA, the CDR3 is TGTGCCAGCTGTGGGCTTAACTATGGCTACACCTTC.

The chain links TRBV7-2 to TRBJ2-5, with TRBD1 matching 8 bases. Trimming cost V 7 bases and J 4 bases; bases outside gene matches: 11. CDR1 and CDR2 (germline): SGHTA, FQGNSA. The CDR3 length is 15 residues. DNA for the CDR3: TGTGCCAGCACCTCAGGGGGCATGTGGGGAGAGACCCAGTACTTC. Translated: CASTSGGMWGETQYF.

The chain employs TRBV6-5 and TRBJ2-7; TRBD2 matches at 7 bases. Germline-derived CDR1 and CDR2 are MNHEY and SVGAGI. Unmatched junction bases numbered 8, after V lost 6 bases and J lost 3 bases. CDR3 length: 14 amino acids. CDR3 nucleotide sequence: TGTGCCAGCAGACTGGCGGGAGTAGACTACGAGCAGTACTTC. This sequence encodes CASRLAGVDYEQYF.

The chain employs TRBV11-1 and TRBJ2-7; D possibly corresponds to TRBD2 (6 bases). CDR1 and CDR2 from the germline V gene are SGHAT and FQDESV (reference sequence). CDR3 length: 15 residues. V lost 3 bases, J lost 2 bases, and 14 bases lay in between. The CDR3 is CASSFRLVTPYEQYF. CDR3 sequence (DNA): TGTGCCAGCAGCTTCCGACTAGTTACTCCCTACGAGCAGTACTTC.

This clone was observed a few times. The chain uses TRBV2 and TRBJ2-5, with no clear D. TRBJ2-7 matches the DNA end more closely, so the J call is doubtful. The CDR3 runs to 12 residues. Per germline, CDR1 SNHLY and CDR2 FYNNEI. The chain's CDR3 is CASSATAYEQYF. The CDR3 DNA is TGTGCCAGCAGTGCCACGGCCTACGAGCAGTACTTC.

This chain joins TRBV28 and TRBJ2-2; 7 bases align to TRBD1. V dropped 5 bases and J dropped 7; count of bases not matched to a gene: 10. This CDR3 has 15 residues. Germline V gene sequence: CDR1 MDHEN, CDR2 SYDVKM. CDR3 sequence (DNA): TGTGCCAGCAGTAAGAGACAGGGTGTAGGCGGGGAGCTGTTTTTT. This encodes CASSKRQGVGGELFF. The complete variable domain, with remaining parts taken from reference TRBV28 and TRBJ2-2, reads DVKVTQSSRYLVKRTGEKVFLECVQDMDHENMFWYRQDPGLGLRLIYFSYDVKMKEKGDIPEGYSVSREKKERFSLILESASTNQTSMYLCASSKRQGVGGELFFGEGSRLTVL.

The chain recombines TRBV29-1 with TRBJ2-1; possible D gene TRBD2, 6 bases. Germline assignment: CDR1 SQVTM and CDR2 ANQGSEA. V was pared by 3 bases and J by 7 bases, with 13 bases between. The CDR3 runs to 13 residues. The CDR3 nucleotides are TGCAGCGTTGACATCGGGAGAATAAATGAGCAGTTCTTC. Translation: CSVDIGRINEQFF.

A note on this clone: A far larger clone is one base from this, pointing to a likely read error. The chain recombines TRBV28 with TRBJ1-1, with D hard to call. Germline assignment: CDR1 MDHEN and CDR2 SYDVKM. Trimming pared 2 bases from V and 0 bases from J, leaving 1 base between. CDR3 length: 12 amino acids. CDR3 DNA sequence: TGTGCCAGCAGTTTAATGAACACTGAAGCTTTCTTT. Amino acid sequence: CASSLMNTEAFF.

This clone was recorded many times. This chain links TRBV6-1 with TRBJ1-4, with 7 bases lining up with TRBD1. This CDR3 comprises 13 residues. Germline V gene lookup returns CDR1 MNHNS and CDR2 SASEGT. J lost 8 bases, V lost 6 bases, and 6 bases had no gene match. This chain's CDR3 is CASRQGNREKLFF. The CDR3, as DNA: TGTGCCAGCAGACAGGGGAATCGGGAAAAACTGTTTTTT.

The genes are TRBV11-1 and TRBJ2-2; a weak D match, TRBD2 (6 bases). Trimming stripped 0 bases from V and 5 bases from J, with 7 bases between. The germline V gene has CDR1 SGHAT and CDR2 FQDESV (reference sequence). The CDR3 covers 14 residues. CDR3 loop: CASSLAGGTGELFF. The CDR3 DNA reads TGTGCCAGCAGCTTAGCGGGAGGTACCGGGGAGCTGTTTTTT.

This clone was recorded once. The rearrangement links TRBV28 to TRBJ1-1; TRBD1 might be the D (6 bases). V gave up 6 bases and J gave up 3 bases, with 17 bases separating them. This CDR3 comprises 15 residues. Germline loops: CDR1 MDHEN, CDR2 SYDVKM. The chain's CDR3 is CASSRRTAGYTEAFF. The DNA for the CDR3 is TGTGCCAGCAGCAGGAGGACAGCCGGCTACACTGAAGCTTTCTTT.